This T cell receptor beta chain was sequenced during a study of vaccination effects on CD4 cells after COVID-19. Study summary: Either the mRNA-1273 or the BNT162b2 vaccine was given to participants as two doses. Samples were given by two convalescent patients 16 days and one week before vaccination.

Points on this clone: Its antigen remains unknown.

There are 12 residues in the CDR3. Trimming cost V 3 bases and J 4 bases, with 6 bases left between them. Antigen-specific CD4+ T cells were expanded (with viral peptide pools) by the ViraFEST assay ahead of sequencing. Isolation of CD4+ T cells took place after approximately 10 days of culture. The individual was infected with SARS-CoV-2 between March and December 2020, as confirmed by PCR. A half-volume exchange with IL-2 medium occurred on days 3 and 7. The protocol was immunoSEQ multiplex PCR, while the TCRdb copy is restricted to in-frame clones and leaves out a portion. The data contain 55,000 to 90,000 clones, more than 65% of them seen just once; the ten biggest clones take up around 4.6%.

V and J are TRBV12-3 or TRBV12-4 and TRBJ1-2; D uncertain. The sequence was collected from a human donor who had a prior SARS-CoV-2 infection. Source: CD4+ T cells from PBMCs cultured with HIV peptides, taken before COVID-19 vaccination. As for subset: HIV-1 Nef peptide pool negative control/reference culture. The chain's CDR3 is CASSFSGYGYTF. DNA of the CDR3: TGTGCCAGCAGTTTTTCAGGCTATGGCTACACCTTC.